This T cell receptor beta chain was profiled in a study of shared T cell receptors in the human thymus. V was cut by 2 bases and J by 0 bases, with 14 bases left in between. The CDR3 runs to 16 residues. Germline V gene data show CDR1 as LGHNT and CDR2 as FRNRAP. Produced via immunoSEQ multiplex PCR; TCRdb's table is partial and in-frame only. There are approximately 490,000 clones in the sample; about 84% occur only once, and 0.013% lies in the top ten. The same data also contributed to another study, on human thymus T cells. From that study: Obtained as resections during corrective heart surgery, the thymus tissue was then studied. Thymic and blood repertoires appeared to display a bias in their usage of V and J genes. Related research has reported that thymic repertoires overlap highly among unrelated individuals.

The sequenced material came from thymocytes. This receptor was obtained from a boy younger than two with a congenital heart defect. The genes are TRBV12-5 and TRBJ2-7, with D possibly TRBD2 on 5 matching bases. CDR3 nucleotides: TGTGCTAGTGGTTTGACCCTCGGCGAGGGCTCCTACGAGCAGTACTTC. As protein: CASGLTLGEGSYEQYF.